This entry describes one TCR beta chain. Its antigen is not known. Individual cDNA molecules each received unique molecular identifiers attached to them. TCRdb processed the 5' RACE reads anew with MiXCR; each CDR3 protein has one entry. The data show 55,000 to 65,000 distinct CDR3 sequences, with over 9.5% seen just once and over 1.1% held by the top ten. The sample is drawn from a study of early T cells in non-severe SARS-CoV-2 infection. As for the study in general: Sequencing was performed on bulk RNA from unsorted whole blood, leaving chains unpaired.

Findings and limits, study-wide: Anti-spike CD8 responses were favored by VDJdb matching, which missed private and CD4 specificities.

The CDR3 totals 14 residues. The trim removed 5 bases at V and 4 bases at J, leaving 7 bases unmatched. This clonotype originated in an adult who was a healthcare worker with PCR-confirmed SARS-CoV-2 infection or an uninfected control (not recorded which). This specimen was whole blood, taken at baseline. This chain uses TRBV12-3 or TRBV12-4 with TRBJ2-7, with TRBD2 identical over 8 bases. In nucleotides, the CDR3 is TGTGCCAGCAGTCCGGGGGGGGCTTGGTACGAGCAGTACTTC. It translates to CASSPGGAWYEQYF.